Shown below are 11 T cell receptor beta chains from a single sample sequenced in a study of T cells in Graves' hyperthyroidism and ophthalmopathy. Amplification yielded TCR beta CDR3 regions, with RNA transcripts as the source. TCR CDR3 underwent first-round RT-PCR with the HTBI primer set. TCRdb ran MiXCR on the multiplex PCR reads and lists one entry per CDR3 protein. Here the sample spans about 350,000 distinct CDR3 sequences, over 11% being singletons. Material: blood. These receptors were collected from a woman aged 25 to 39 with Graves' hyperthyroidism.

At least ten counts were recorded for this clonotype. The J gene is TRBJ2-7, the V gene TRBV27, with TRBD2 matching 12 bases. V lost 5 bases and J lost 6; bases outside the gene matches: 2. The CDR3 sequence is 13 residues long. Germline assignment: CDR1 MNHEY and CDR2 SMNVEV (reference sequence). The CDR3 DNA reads TGTGCCAGCAGTAAGACTAGCGGGGGCGAGCAGTACTTC. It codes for CASSKTSGGEQYF.

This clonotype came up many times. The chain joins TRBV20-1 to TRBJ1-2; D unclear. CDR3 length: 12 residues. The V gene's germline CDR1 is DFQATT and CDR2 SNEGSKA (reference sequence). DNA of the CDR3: TGCCGATGCACGGTTCCTAACTATGGCTACACCTTC. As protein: CRCTVPNYGYTF.

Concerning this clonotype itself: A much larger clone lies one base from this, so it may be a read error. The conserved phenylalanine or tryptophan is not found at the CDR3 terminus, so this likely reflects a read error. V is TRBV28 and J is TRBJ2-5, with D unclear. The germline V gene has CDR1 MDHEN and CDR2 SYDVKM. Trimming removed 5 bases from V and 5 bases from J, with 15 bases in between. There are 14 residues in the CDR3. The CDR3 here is CASSLGLPSETQYL. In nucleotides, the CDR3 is TGTGCCAGCAGTCTCGGGCTCCCCTCGGAGACCCAGTACCTC.

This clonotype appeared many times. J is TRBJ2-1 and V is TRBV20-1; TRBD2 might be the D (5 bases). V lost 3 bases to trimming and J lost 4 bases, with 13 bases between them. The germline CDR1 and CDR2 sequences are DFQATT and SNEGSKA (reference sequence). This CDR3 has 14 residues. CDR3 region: CSASSDRGYNEQFF. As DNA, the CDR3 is TGCAGTGCTAGTTCCGACCGAGGGTACAATGAGCAGTTCTTC.

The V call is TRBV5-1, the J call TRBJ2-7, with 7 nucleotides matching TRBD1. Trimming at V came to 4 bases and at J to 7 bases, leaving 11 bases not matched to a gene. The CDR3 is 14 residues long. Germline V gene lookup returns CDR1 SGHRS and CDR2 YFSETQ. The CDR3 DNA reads TGCGCCAGCAGCATGTGGGACAGCAGTCGGGAGCAGTACTTC. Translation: CASSMWDSSREQYF. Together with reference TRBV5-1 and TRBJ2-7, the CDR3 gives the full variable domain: KAGVTQTPRYLIKTRGQQVTLSCSPISGHRSVSWYQQTPGQGLQFLFEYFSETQRNKGNFPGRFSGRQFSNSRSEMNVSTLELGDSALYLCASSMWDSSREQYFGPGTRLTVT.

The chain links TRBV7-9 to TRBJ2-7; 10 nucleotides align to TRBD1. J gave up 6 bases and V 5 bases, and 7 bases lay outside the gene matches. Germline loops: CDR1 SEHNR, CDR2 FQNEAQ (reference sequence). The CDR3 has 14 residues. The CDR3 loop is CASSPRQGASEQYF. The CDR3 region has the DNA TGTGCCAGCAGCCCCCGACAGGGGGCCTCCGAGCAGTACTTC.

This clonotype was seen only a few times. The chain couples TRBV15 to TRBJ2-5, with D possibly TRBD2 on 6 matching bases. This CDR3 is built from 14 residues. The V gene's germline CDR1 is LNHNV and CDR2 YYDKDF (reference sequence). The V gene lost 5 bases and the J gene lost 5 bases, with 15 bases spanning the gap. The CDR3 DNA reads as TGTGCCACCAGCTGGGGAGGAACCCTGGAGACCCAGTACTTC. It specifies CATSWGGTLETQYF. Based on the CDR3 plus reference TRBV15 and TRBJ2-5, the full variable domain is DAMVIQNPRYQVTQFGKPVTLSCSQTLNHNVMYWYQQKSSQAPKLLFHYYDKDFNNEADTPDNFQSRRPNTSFCFLDIRSPGLGDTAMYLCATSWGGTLETQYFGPGTRLLVL.

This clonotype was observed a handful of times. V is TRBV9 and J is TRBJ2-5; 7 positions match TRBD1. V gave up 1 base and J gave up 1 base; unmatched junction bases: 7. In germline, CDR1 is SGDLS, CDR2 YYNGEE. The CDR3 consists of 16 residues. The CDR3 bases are TGTGCCAGCAGCGTAACAGGGGCATGGGGCCAAGAGACCCAGTACTTC. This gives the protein CASSVTGAWGQETQYF.

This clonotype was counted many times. The CDR3 DNA reads as TGTGCCTGGAGTAGGGGTCAGGGGTTTGGCTACACCTTC. Its protein product is CAWSRGQGFGYTF. This chain uses TRBV30 with TRBJ1-2; D perhaps matches TRBD1 (6 bases). This CDR3 has 13 residues. V lost 2 bases and J 7 bases, leaving 14 bases between the germline ends. CDR1 is GTSNPN, CDR2 SVGIG, per germline (reference sequence).

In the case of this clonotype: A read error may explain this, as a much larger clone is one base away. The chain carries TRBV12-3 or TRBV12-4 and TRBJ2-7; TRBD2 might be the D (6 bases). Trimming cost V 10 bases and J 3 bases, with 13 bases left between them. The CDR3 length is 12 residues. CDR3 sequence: CAIGVGGYEQYF. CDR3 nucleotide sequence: TGTGCCATCGGCGTGGGGGGCTACGAGCAGTACTTC.

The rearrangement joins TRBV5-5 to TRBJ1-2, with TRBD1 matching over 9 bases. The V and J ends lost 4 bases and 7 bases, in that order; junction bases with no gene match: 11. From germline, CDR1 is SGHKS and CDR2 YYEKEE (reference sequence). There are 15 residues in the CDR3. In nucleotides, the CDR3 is TGTGCCAGCAGCGTCGAGGGACAGGGCTCTTCTGGCTACACCTTC. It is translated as CASSVEGQGSSGYTF. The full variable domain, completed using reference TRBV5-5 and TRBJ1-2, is DAGVTQSPTHLIKTRGQQVTLRCSPISGHKSVSWYQQVLGQGPQFIFQYYEKEERGRGNFPDRFSARQFPNYSSELNVNALLLGDSALYLCASSVEGQGSSGYTFGSGTRLTVV.